These 17 T cell receptor beta chains were sequenced from one sample in a study of cytomegalovirus exposure and HLA in healthy donors. The PCR made use of 60 Vbeta and 13 Jbeta primers. TCRdb's copy holds only in-frame clones and misses some; the assay was immunoSEQ multiplex PCR. Altogether more than 140,000 clones are present, 60% to 80% being singletons, with the ten largest covering roughly 1.6%. What was sequenced was PBMCs. The receptors derive from a female donor in good health and CMV-seronegative.

The chain employs TRBV2 and TRBJ2-7, with 7 positions matching TRBD2. The CDR3 is 15 amino acids. Looked up from germline, CDR1 is SNHLY and CDR2 is FYNNEI. With V trimmed by 0 bases and J by 3 bases, 5 bases remained unmatched. The CDR3 DNA reads TGTGCCAGCAGTGAAGCGGCGGGAGCTATCTACGAGCAGTACTTC. It specifies CASSEAAGAIYEQYF.

The gene calls are TRBV6-1 and TRBJ2-7; the D gene is possibly TRBD2 (5 bases). Between the trimmed V and J ends, which lost 7 bases and 0 bases, there was a span of 13 bases. Germline assignment: CDR1 MNHNS and CDR2 SASEGT. The CDR3 contains 14 residues. The CDR3 DNA follows: TGTGCCAGCAACCCAACGGACTTCTCCTACGAGCAGTACTTC. This translates into CASNPTDFSYEQYF.

The chain has TRBV18 and TRBJ1-2; D is perhaps TRBD1 (5 bases). Germline V gene lookup returns CDR1 KGHSH and CDR2 LQKENI. Trimming took off 2 bases at V and 6 bases at J, with 13 bases between the two ends. The CDR3 runs to 14 residues. The CDR3: CASSPWGRDNGYTF. The CDR3 bases are TGTGCCAGCTCACCATGGGGCAGGGATAATGGCTACACCTTC.

The rearrangement joins TRBV11-2 to TRBJ1-1; D is ambiguous. The CDR3 length is 11 residues. V dropped 8 bases and J dropped 1 base, with 5 bases sitting between them. Germline V CDR1 and CDR2: SGHAT, FQNNGV. The CDR3 sequence is CASVRNTEAFF. CDR3 coding DNA: TGTGCCAGCGTGCGGAACACTGAAGCTTTCTTT.

The chain recombines TRBV7-8 with TRBJ1-2, with D perhaps TRBD1 (6 bases). The CDR3 runs to 17 residues. Germline V gene sequence: CDR1 SGHVS, CDR2 FQNEAQ. V lost 2 bases and J 1 base, leaving 17 bases between the germline ends. CDR3 in amino acids: CASSLTRIGQNNYGYTF. CDR3 bases: TGTGCCAGCAGCTTAACGCGGATTGGACAGAATAACTATGGCTACACCTTC.

The chain joins TRBV11-2 to TRBJ2-2; 7 positions agree with TRBD1. The V gene's germline CDR1 is SGHAT and CDR2 FQNNGV. The CDR3 length is 14 residues. V shed 5 bases, J shed 7 bases, and the junction held 7 bases outside the gene matches. This CDR3 is CASSLGTANGELFF. The DNA of the CDR3 is TGTGCCAGCAGCCTAGGGACAGCGAACGGGGAGCTGTTTTTT.

This chain uses TRBV7-6 with TRBJ2-3; 7 nucleotides match TRBD2. This CDR3 contains 15 residues. Trimming took 2 bases from V and 5 from J; bases not matched to a gene: 7. The germline V gene encodes CDR1 SGHVS and CDR2 FNYEAQ. For the CDR3, the DNA is TGTGCCAGCAGCTTACGCGGGAGAAGCGAAGATACGCAGTATTTT. Translating it yields CASSLRGRSEDTQYF.

The J gene is TRBJ2-6, the V gene TRBV6-1; unclear D gene. This CDR3 spans 19 amino acids. V dropped 2 bases and J dropped 4 bases, with 21 bases sitting between them. The germline CDR1 and CDR2 sequences are MNHNS and SASEGT. CDR3 in amino acids: CASSENIRPGSAGANVLTF. CDR3 nucleotides: TGTGCCAGCAGTGAAAATATACGGCCGGGTTCTGCGGGGGCCAACGTCCTGACTTTC.

V gene TRBV5-1 combines with J gene TRBJ2-5, with D possibly TRBD1 on 5 matching bases. CDR3 length: 13 residues. Germline V lookup: CDR1 SGHRS, CDR2 YFSETQ. The V end was cut by 2 bases, the J end by 3 bases, with 8 bases between. The CDR3 sequence is CASSLDSEETQYF. In DNA form, the CDR3 reads TGCGCCAGCAGCTTAGACAGTGAAGAGACCCAGTACTTC.

The chain has TRBV2 and TRBJ2-1; D may be TRBD2 (6 bases). This CDR3 spans 14 amino acids. Per the germline V gene, CDR1 is SNHLY and CDR2 is FYNNEI. V lost 7 bases, J lost 2 bases, and 12 bases lay in between. The CDR3 here is CASTLSGAYNEQFF. The CDR3 bases are TGTGCCAGCACCCTTTCGGGAGCCTACAATGAGCAGTTCTTC. Filled out from reference TRBV2 and TRBJ2-1, the complete variable domain reads EPEVTQTPSHQVTQMGQEVILRCVPISNHLYFYWYRQILGQKVEFLVSFYNNEISEKSEIFDDQFSVERPDGSNFTLKIRSTKLEDSAMYFCASTLSGAYNEQFFGPGTRLTVL.

This chain links TRBV5-1 with TRBJ1-1, with TRBD1 identical over 7 bases. CDR1 and CDR2 (germline): SGHRS, YFSETQ. There are 15 residues in the CDR3. With 0 bases clipped from V and 1 base from J, the junction kept 3 bases outside the gene matches. CDR3 sequence: CASSLGGGANTEAFF. Written as DNA, the CDR3 is TGCGCCAGCAGCTTGGGAGGGGGCGCGAACACTGAAGCTTTCTTT.

This chain uses TRBV11-2 with TRBJ2-1, with D perhaps matching TRBD2 (6 bases). Trimming pared 0 bases from V and 2 bases from J, leaving 8 bases between. The germline gives CDR1 SGHAT, CDR2 FQNNGV. CDR3 length: 15 residues. The DNA for the CDR3 is TGTGCCAGCAGCTTAGAGGGGGGTACCTACAATGAGCAGTTCTTC. This encodes CASSLEGGTYNEQFF.

Only a few counts were recorded for this clone. The chain has TRBV10-3 and TRBJ1-3, with D unclear. This CDR3 region has 16 residues. Deletions cut 6 bases from V and 0 bases from J, with 15 bases between. CDR1 and CDR2 from the germline V gene are ENHRY and SYGVKD. This chain's CDR3 is CAISAVGAVSGNTIYF. The CDR3 nucleotides read TGTGCCATCAGCGCGGTGGGAGCAGTCTCTGGAAACACCATATATTTT.

V usage is TRBV29-1 and J usage is TRBJ2-1; possible D gene TRBD1, 6 bases. The CDR3 is made up of 14 amino acids. Germline values: CDR1 SQVTM, CDR2 ANQGSEA. The ends were cut back, 7 bases at V and 5 bases at J, with 18 bases in the middle. The CDR3 spells CSGTADRVNNEQFF. The CDR3 nucleotides are TGCAGCGGTACGGCGGACAGAGTTAACAATGAGCAGTTCTTC.

The chain employs TRBV6-5 and TRBJ1-3, with D uncertain. Deletions cut 4 bases from V and 1 base from J, with 8 bases between. CDR3 size: 14 residues. Germline V gene sequence: CDR1 MNHEY, CDR2 SVGAGI. CDR3 nucleotides: TGTGCCAGCAGTTCGACATTTTCTGGAAACACCATATATTTT. It is translated as CASSSTFSGNTIYF.

The rearrangement joins TRBV9 to TRBJ2-7, with 8 bases matching TRBD2. The V gene's germline CDR1 is SGDLS and CDR2 YYNGEE. V lost 0 bases and J lost 5; bases outside the gene matches: 10. The CDR3 runs to 16 residues. Written as DNA, the CDR3 is TGTGCCAGCAGCGTAGGCCCCAAGGGACTAGGCGACGAGCAGTACTTC. Protein sequence: CASSVGPKGLGDEQYF.

This rearrangement joins TRBV6-5 to TRBJ1-1; tentatively, D is TRBD1 (5 bases). Between the trimmed V and J ends, which lost 6 bases and 4 bases, there was a span of 12 bases. This CDR3 contains 13 residues. The germline V gene has CDR1 MNHEY and CDR2 SVGAGI. The CDR3: CASRNGRGTEAFF. CDR3 in DNA: TGTGCCAGCAGGAACGGGAGGGGCACTGAAGCTTTCTTT.